One and the same sample provided the 17 T cell receptor beta chains below, sequenced in a study of blood T cell repertoires in COVID-19. Method: immunoSEQ multiplex PCR; TCRdb's copy keeps in-frame clones and lacks some. The sample lists about 50,000 clones; about four fifths were seen once. Sequenced input: peripheral blood. All receptors come from an elderly woman with COVID-19, enrolled during active disease.

This clone was seen a few times. V usage is TRBV7-6 and J usage is TRBJ2-7; 7 bases line up with TRBD1. Unmatched junction bases numbered 3, after V lost 1 base and J lost 0 bases. Germline V lookup: CDR1 SGHVS, CDR2 FNYEAQ. The CDR3 is made up of 15 amino acids. The CDR3 here is CASSLESGGSYEQYF. Written as DNA, the CDR3 is TGTGCCAGCAGCTTAGAATCAGGGGGCTCCTACGAGCAGTACTTC.

The chain links TRBV30 to TRBJ2-7, with D possibly matching TRBD1 (5 bases). The CDR3 is 12 residues long. CDR1 is GTSNPN and CDR2 is SVGIG in the germline V gene (reference sequence). The V and J ends lost 3 bases and 3 bases respectively, with 9 bases between them. Here the CDR3 reads CAWSRQHYEQYF. The CDR3, as DNA: TGTGCCTGGAGCCGACAGCACTACGAGCAGTACTTC.

The chain employs TRBV7-3 and TRBJ2-3; TRBD2 agrees at 10 bases. The CDR3 is 15 amino acids. CDR1 and CDR2 (germline): SGHTA, FQGTGA. V trimming: 5 bases; J trimming: 1 base; junction bases outside the gene matches: 3. CDR3 loop: CASSLGLAGTDTQYF. The CDR3 coding sequence is TGTGCCAGCAGCCTAGGACTAGCGGGCACAGATACGCAGTATTTT. Full variable domain (rest looked up from reference TRBV7-3 and TRBJ2-3): GAGVSQTPSNKVTEKGKYVELRCDPISGHTALYWYRQSLGQGPEFLIYFQGTGAADDSGLPNDRFFAVRPEGSVSTLKIQRTERGDSAVYLCASSLGLAGTDTQYFGPGTRLTVL.

The chain joins TRBV6-5 to TRBJ1-2, with 11 bases identical to TRBD1. The V gene's germline CDR1 is MNHEY and CDR2 SVGAGI. This CDR3 comprises 14 residues. With V trimmed by 6 bases and J by 4 bases, 4 bases remained unmatched. CDR3 amino acids: CASSADRGLYGYTF. CDR3 nucleotides: TGTGCCAGCAGCGCGGACAGGGGGCTCTATGGCTACACCTTC.

The chain uses TRBV30 and TRBJ1-6, with 8 bases fitting TRBD1. Germline V gene lookup returns CDR1 GTSNPN and CDR2 SVGIG (reference sequence). CDR3 length: 14 amino acids. Unmatched junction bases numbered 7, after V lost 2 bases and J lost 10 bases. The CDR3 bases are TGTGCCTGGAGTCAGACAGGGGTCTCATCACCCCTCCACTTT. Residues: CAWSQTGVSSPLHF.

This chain connects TRBV6-5 to TRBJ2-3; D not resolved. The germline gives CDR1 MNHEY, CDR2 SVGAGI. The V end was cut by 3 bases, the J end by 5 bases, with 3 bases between. CDR3 size: 11 residues. The CDR3 loop reads CASSYRDTQYF. The CDR3 region has the DNA TGTGCCAGCAGTTATAGAGATACGCAGTATTTT.

This clone came up a few times. V usage is TRBV20-1 and J usage is TRBJ1-1, with D possibly TRBD1 on 5 matching bases. This CDR3 comprises 11 residues. Deletions cut 8 bases from V and 1 base from J, with 8 bases between. Germline CDR1 reads DFQATT; CDR2 reads SNEGSKA (reference sequence). The CDR3 region has the DNA TGCAGTCCCGGACAGAACACTGAAGCTTTCTTT. Protein sequence: CSPGQNTEAFF.

In this sample, this clone turned up many times. The chain recombines TRBV29-1 with TRBJ2-2; tentatively, D is TRBD2 (6 bases). The germline V gene encodes CDR1 SQVTM and CDR2 ANQGSEA. CDR3 size: 14 residues. The ends were cut back, 4 bases at V and 2 bases at J, with 11 bases in the middle. The CDR3 DNA sequence: TGCAGCGTTGTTCTAGCGCAAAACACCGGGGAGCTGTTTTTT. Translating it yields CSVVLAQNTGELFF.

This chain links TRBV28 with TRBJ1-5; the D is unclear. The CDR3 contains 11 residues. CDR1 and CDR2 (germline): MDHEN, SYDVKM. Trimming left V 2 bases short and J 9 bases short, with 5 bases between. Here the CDR3 DNA reads TGTGCCAGCAGTTTACGCGGGCCCCAGCATTTT. Translation gives CASSLRGPQHF. The variable domain in full, with the rest retrieved from reference TRBV28 and TRBJ1-5, is DVKVTQSSRYLVKRTGEKVFLECVQDMDHENMFWYRQDPGLGLRLIYFSYDVKMKEKGDIPEGYSVSREKKERFSLILESASTNQTSMYLCASSLRGPQHFGDGTRLSIL.

The CDR3 DNA reads as TGTGCCAGCAGACGGACAGAAAACACTGAAGCTTTCTTT. This codes for CASRRTENTEAFF. The gene calls are TRBV3-1 (or the pseudogene TRBV3-2) and TRBJ1-1; a possible D gene is TRBD1 (6 bases). Trimming took 6 bases from V and 2 from J, leaving 10 bases between them. The CDR3 loop spans 13 amino acids. Germline V CDR1 and CDR2: LGHDT, YNNKEL (reference sequence).

CDR3 in amino acids: CSVAGTGTGNTIYF. The CDR3 bases are TGCAGCGTTGCCGGGACAGGGACTGGAAACACCATATATTTT. The J gene is TRBJ1-3, the V gene TRBV29-1; TRBD1 aligns across 9 bases. V lost 4 bases and J lost 2; bases outside the gene matches: 3. The CDR3 is made up of 14 amino acids. Germline CDR1 SQVTM, CDR2 ANQGSEA.

The chain couples TRBV9 to TRBJ1-1, with 8 nucleotides matching TRBD1. This CDR3 is 15 amino acids long. From germline, CDR1 is SGDLS and CDR2 YYNGEE. The V segment lost 3 bases and the J segment 1 base; nucleotides outside the gene matches: 5. CDR3 sequence reads: CASSARGRGNTEAFF. CDR3 DNA: TGTGCCAGCAGCGCCAGGGGGCGCGGGAACACTGAAGCTTTCTTT.

This clone was counted a few times. The chain uses TRBV6-4 and TRBJ1-1, with TRBD1 as a possible D gene (5 bases). Germline values: CDR1 MRHNA, CDR2 SNTAGT. The CDR3 extends over 13 amino acids. V was cut by 6 bases and J by 5 bases, with 13 bases left in between. CDR3 loop: CASSKGVRTEAFF. The CDR3 DNA reads as TGTGCCAGCAGCAAAGGGGTAAGGACTGAAGCTTTCTTT.

CDR3 DNA sequence: TGTGCCAGCAGTTTCAGGGCTACACAAGAGACCCAGTACTTC. Translated, it gives CASSFRATQETQYF. The chain carries TRBV6-5 and TRBJ2-5, with a tentative D call TRBD1 (5 bases). Deletions cut 4 bases from V and 2 bases from J, with 11 bases between. The germline gives CDR1 MNHEY, CDR2 SVGAGI. CDR3 length: 14 residues.

The chain combines TRBV5-4 with TRBJ2-1, with TRBD1 as a possible D gene (6 bases). The germline CDR1 and CDR2 sequences are SGHNT and YYREEE (reference sequence). The CDR3 length is 15 residues. V gave up 1 base and J gave up 1 base, with 9 bases separating them. CDR3 in DNA: TGTGCCAGCAGCTTGTATACAGGGTCCTACAATGAGCAGTTCTTC. This gives the protein CASSLYTGSYNEQFF. Variable domain in full (rest from reference TRBV5-4 and TRBJ2-1): ETGVTQSPTHLIKTRGQQVTLRCSSQSGHNTVSWYQQALGQGPQFIFQYYREEENGRGNFPPRFSGLQFPNYSSELNVNALELDDSALYLCASSLYTGSYNEQFFGPGTRLTVL.

In this sample, this clone turned up a few times. This chain's CDR3 is CASREAAYTGELFF. The DNA of the CDR3 is TGTGCCAGCAGGGAGGCGGCATACACCGGGGAGCTGTTTTTT. The J gene is TRBJ2-2, the V gene TRBV2, with a weak D call TRBD2 (5 bases). The V end lost 6 bases, the J end lost 3 bases, and 11 bases lay between the germline ends. CDR1 and CDR2 from the germline V gene are SNHLY and FYNNEI. The CDR3 extends over 14 amino acids.

In its sample, this clone was seen a few times. V and J are TRBV25-1 and TRBJ2-5; 7 positions agree with TRBD1. Unmatched junction bases numbered 5, after V lost 6 bases and J lost 4 bases. The CDR3 is 13 amino acids. Germline loops: CDR1 MGHDK, CDR2 SYGVNS. This CDR3 is CASSTPGGETQYF. DNA of the CDR3: TGTGCCAGCAGCACCCCAGGGGGAGAGACCCAGTACTTC. The full variable domain, rest sourced from reference TRBV25-1 and TRBJ2-5, is EADIYQTPRYLVIGTGKKITLECSQTMGHDKMYWYQQDPGMELHLIHYSYGVNSTEKGDLSSESTVSRIRTEHFPLTLESARPSHTSQYLCASSTPGGETQYFGPGTRLLVL.